Below are 18 T cell receptor beta chains sequenced from a single sample in a study of tacrolimus-resistant gene-edited T cells for transplant recipients. The data were produced by immunoSEQ multiplex PCR, yet TCRdb's version contains in-frame clones alone and is incomplete. This sample has about 690 clones, with 50% found just once. PBMCs were stimulated 5 to 7 hours with overlapping CMV pp65 and IE-1 peptide pools, then IFNgamma-secretion enriched. The control products were unmodified and expanded in parallel without undergoing electroporation. Enriched CMV-specific T cells were expanded in culture with recombinant human IL-7 and IL-15. Sequenced input: a CMV-specific product grown in culture. The receptors shown here come from a human donor in good health, a blood donor.

Relative to its sample, this clone is medium-sized. Other DNA sequences in this sample translate to the same CDR3. The chain couples TRBV10-3 to TRBJ2-1; 10 nucleotides agree with TRBD2. V gave up 10 bases and J gave up 6 bases; unmatched junction bases: 0. The CDR3 loop spans 11 amino acids. The germline V gene has CDR1 ENHRY and CDR2 SYGVKD. This chain's CDR3 is CATSGGNEQFF. CDR3 DNA sequence: TGTGCCACTAGCGGGGGCAATGAGCAGTTCTTC.

This clone was picked up a small number of times. CDR3 amino acids: CASSLVLAGGPVTDTQYF. The CDR3, as DNA: TGTGCCAGCAGCTTAGTCCTAGCGGGAGGGCCCGTCACAGATACGCAGTATTTT. The chain carries TRBV7-6 and TRBJ2-3, with 12 bases identical to TRBD2. J lost 2 bases, V lost 1 base, and 7 bases had no gene match. The germline gives CDR1 SGHVS, CDR2 FNYEAQ. The CDR3 length is 18 residues.

This chain connects TRBV19 to TRBJ2-3; D possibly corresponds to TRBD1 (6 bases). Germline values: CDR1 LNHDA, CDR2 SQIVND (reference sequence). The CDR3 runs to 15 residues. The germline V and J ends were trimmed by 4 bases and 6 bases, with 17 bases remaining between them. CDR3 DNA: TGTGCCAGTAGTACAGGTTCGGACAGAGTGGATACGCAGTATTTT. This sequence encodes CASSTGSDRVDTQYF.

V gene TRBV4-1 combines with J gene TRBJ1-2; D not resolved. From germline, CDR1 is MGHRA and CDR2 YSYEKL. Deletions cut 0 bases from V and 3 bases from J, with 11 bases between. The CDR3 consists of 15 residues. CDR3 nucleotide sequence: TGCGCCAGCAGCCAAGATCCTGGGTTGGACTATGGCTACACCTTC. Residues: CASSQDPGLDYGYTF.

This sequence joins TRBV6-5 and TRBJ1-2; TRBD1 matches 12 bases. V lost 10 bases and J lost 9; bases outside the gene matches: 12. This CDR3 has 14 residues. Germline CDR1 MNHEY, CDR2 SVGAGI. In DNA form, the CDR3 reads TGTGCCACAATTCCGGGACAGGGGGCGGATAGCTACACCTTC. Translated: CATIPGQGADSYTF.

This clone was seen only a few times. This chain joins TRBV5-4 and TRBJ2-7, with TRBD1 matching over 9 bases. This CDR3 has 14 amino acids. CDR1 and CDR2 from the germline V gene are SGHNT and YYREEE (reference sequence). J gave up 1 base and V 4 bases, and 3 bases lay outside the gene matches. Here the CDR3 reads CASSEGTGSYEQYF. The CDR3 DNA sequence: TGTGCCAGCAGCGAGGGGACAGGGTCCTACGAGCAGTACTTC.

The J gene is TRBJ1-2, the V gene TRBV7-8, with D possibly matching TRBD1 (5 bases). The V end lost 1 base, the J end lost 2 bases, and 11 bases lay between the germline ends. Germline V gene data show CDR1 as SGHVS and CDR2 as FQNEAQ. The CDR3 extends over 15 amino acids. This CDR3 reads CASSLGGVTNYGYTF. The CDR3 DNA reads as TGTGCCAGCAGCTTAGGAGGGGTTACGAACTATGGCTACACCTTC.

This rearrangement joins TRBV12-3 or TRBV12-4 to TRBJ2-2; D not certain. The ends were cut back, 6 bases at V and 10 bases at J, with 12 bases in the middle. This CDR3 has 12 amino acids. The CDR3 coding sequence is TGTGCCAGCAGAACGGACCTGCCGGAGCTGTTTTTT. This gives the protein CASRTDLPELFF.

This clone was seen a few times. This CDR3 is CASTRADTYEQYF. The CDR3 DNA is TGTGCCAGCACGAGGGCGGATACCTACGAGCAGTACTTC. The chain links TRBV2 to TRBJ2-7; tentatively, D is TRBD2 (5 bases). V was trimmed by 7 bases and J by 2 bases, leaving 12 bases between them. Germline V gene data show CDR1 as SNHLY and CDR2 as FYNNEI. This CDR3 region has 13 residues.

J is TRBJ2-7 and V is TRBV6-5; possible D gene TRBD2, 6 bases. The CDR3 runs to 13 residues. The germline V gene has CDR1 MNHEY and CDR2 SVGAGI. Between the trimmed V and J ends, which lost 8 bases and 0 bases, there was a span of 11 bases. DNA for the CDR3: TGTGCCAGCGCAGCTAGCGTCTCCTACGAGCAGTACTTC. Its protein product is CASAASVSYEQYF.

The rearrangement links TRBV30 to TRBJ1-5, with D possibly TRBD1 on 6 matching bases. The CDR3 length is 13 residues. Trimming took 1 base from V and 4 from J, leaving 8 bases between them. Germline V gene sequence: CDR1 GTSNPN, CDR2 SVGIG (reference sequence). The CDR3: CAWSGQGNQPQHF. The CDR3 nucleotides are TGTGCCTGGAGTGGGCAGGGGAATCAGCCCCAGCATTTT.

The chain recombines TRBV13 with TRBJ2-1, with unresolved D. Trimming left V 2 bases short and J 0 bases short, with 20 bases between. Germline lookup yields CDR1 PRHDT and CDR2 FYEKMQ (reference sequence). The CDR3 length is 19 residues. The CDR3, as DNA: TGTGCCAGCAGCTTATTGGGTTCTGGGAATTTGCGCTCCTACAATGAGCAGTTCTTC. Its protein is CASSLLGSGNLRSYNEQFF.

This clone was seen more than once but under ten times. The gene calls are TRBV27 and TRBJ1-4; 7 bases agree with TRBD1. The CDR3 contains 15 residues. Losses at the gene ends were 5 bases for V and 10 bases for J; bases not matched to a gene: 13. Germline loops: CDR1 MNHEY, CDR2 SMNVEV (reference sequence). The chain's CDR3 is CASSPYAGTAVKLFF. Here the CDR3 DNA reads TGTGCCAGCAGTCCATACGCCGGGACAGCGGTAAAACTGTTTTTT.

The J gene is TRBJ2-3, the V gene TRBV7-2; weak D call: TRBD1 (5 bases). V was shortened by 2 bases and J by 3 bases, with 12 bases between the two germline ends. From germline, CDR1 is SGHTA and CDR2 FQGNSA. The CDR3 has 15 residues. CDR3 loop: CASSLTAKGTDTQYF. CDR3 coding DNA: TGTGCCAGCAGCTTAACAGCGAAGGGGACAGATACGCAGTATTTT.

The chain has TRBV5-5 and TRBJ1-4; 9 bases match TRBD1. Germline assignment: CDR1 SGHKS and CDR2 YYEKEE (reference sequence). CDR3 length: 17 amino acids. J lost 8 bases, V lost 3 bases, and 14 bases had no gene match. The CDR3 protein is CASSSQQGARVGEKLFF. The CDR3 DNA follows: TGTGCCAGCAGCTCCCAACAGGGGGCGAGGGTAGGCGAAAAACTGTTTTTT.

The V and J genes are TRBV7-8 and TRBJ2-1; 9 bases are shared with TRBD2. This CDR3 comprises 15 residues. The germline CDR1 and CDR2 sequences are SGHVS and FQNEAQ. The junction had 6 bases not matched to a gene; V was cut back by 3 bases and J by 6 bases. The CDR3 DNA sequence: TGTGCCAGCAGCTTGCGGGAGGGCCCGGCCAATGAGCAGTTCTTC. Amino acid sequence: CASSLREGPANEQFF. Full variable domain (outside the CDR3, taken from reference TRBV7-8 and TRBJ2-1): GAGVSQSPRYKVAKRGQDVALRCDPISGHVSLFWYQQALGQGPEFLTYFQNEAQLDKSGLPSDRFFAERPEGSVSTLKIQRTQQEDSAVYLCASSLREGPANEQFFGPGTRLTVL.

This chain joins TRBV29-1 and TRBJ2-1; 8 bases are a match to TRBD1. There are 13 residues in the CDR3. V dropped 6 bases and J dropped 8; count of bases not matched to a gene: 9. The germline CDR1 and CDR2 sequences are SQVTM and ANQGSEA. CDR3 DNA sequence: TGCAGCGTCGGCAAGGCAGGGGGCCATGAGCAGTTCTTC. This encodes CSVGKAGGHEQFF.

This clone was seen a few times. The rearrangement links TRBV5-4 to TRBJ2-2, with 7 nucleotides matching TRBD1. CDR3 size: 16 residues. Per germline, CDR1 SGHNT and CDR2 YYREEE (reference sequence). V shed 4 bases, J shed 1 base, and the junction held 7 bases outside the gene matches. Here the CDR3 DNA reads TGTGCCAGCAGCCGGACCGGGACAGAGAACACCGGGGAGCTGTTTTTT. This encodes CASSRTGTENTGELFF.